The present entry profiles one TCR beta chain with its context. Ages ranged from about 18 to 89 years, with residence in under 25 US areas. This sample is drawn from a study of blood T cell repertoires in COVID-19. The length of the CDR3 is 15 residues. V shed 4 bases and J 10 bases; nucleotides not matched to a gene: 7. Germline V gene lookup returns CDR1 ENHRY and CDR2 SYGVKD. Per the authors' pipeline: Estimated nucleated cell counts came from reference gene primer amplification. Sequenced by immunoSEQ multiplex PCR; TCRdb stores in-frame clones only, minus some. That table supplies the V and J calls and clone size; D and trimming were determined from the DNA. The profile shows roughly 230,000 clones, roughly four fifths of them singletons.

The chain recombines TRBV10-3 with TRBJ1-6; 10 nucleotides align to TRBD1. This clonotype was obtained from an older woman who had recovered from COVID-19. Source material: PBMCs or T cells enriched from blood (not recorded which). Written as DNA, the CDR3 is TGTGCCATCAGTGGAGGAGGGACAGGGGAATCACCCCTCCACTTT. Translation gives CAISGGGTGESPLHF.